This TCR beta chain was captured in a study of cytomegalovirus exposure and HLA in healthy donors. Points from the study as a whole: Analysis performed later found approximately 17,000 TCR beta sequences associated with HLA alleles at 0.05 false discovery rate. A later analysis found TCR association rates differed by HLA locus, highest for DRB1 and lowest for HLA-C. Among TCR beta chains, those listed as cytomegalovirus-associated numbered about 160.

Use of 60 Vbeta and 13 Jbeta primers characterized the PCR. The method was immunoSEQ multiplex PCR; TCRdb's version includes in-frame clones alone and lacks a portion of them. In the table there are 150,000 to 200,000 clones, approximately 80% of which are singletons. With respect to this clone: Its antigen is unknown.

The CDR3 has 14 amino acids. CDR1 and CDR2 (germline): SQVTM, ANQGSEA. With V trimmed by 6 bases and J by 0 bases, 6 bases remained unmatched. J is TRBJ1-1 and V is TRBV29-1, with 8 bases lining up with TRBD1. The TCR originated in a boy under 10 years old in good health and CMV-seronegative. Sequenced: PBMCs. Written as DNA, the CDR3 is TGCAGCGTGGCTGGACAGGGAATGAACACTGAAGCTTTCTTT. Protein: CSVAGQGMNTEAFF.